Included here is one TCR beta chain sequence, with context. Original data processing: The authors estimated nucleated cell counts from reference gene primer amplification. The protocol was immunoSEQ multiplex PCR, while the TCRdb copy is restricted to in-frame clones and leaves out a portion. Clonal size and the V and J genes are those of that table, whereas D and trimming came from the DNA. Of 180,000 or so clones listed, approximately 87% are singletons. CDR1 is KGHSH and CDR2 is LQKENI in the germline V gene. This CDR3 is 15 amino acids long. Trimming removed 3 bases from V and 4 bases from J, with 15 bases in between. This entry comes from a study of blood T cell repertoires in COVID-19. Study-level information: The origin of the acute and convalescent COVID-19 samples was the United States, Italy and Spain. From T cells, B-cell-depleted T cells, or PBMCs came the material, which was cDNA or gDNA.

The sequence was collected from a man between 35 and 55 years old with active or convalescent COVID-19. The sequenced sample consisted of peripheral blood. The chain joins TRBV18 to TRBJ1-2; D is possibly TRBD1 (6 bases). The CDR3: CASSPRAGDAYGYTF. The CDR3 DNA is TGTGCCAGCTCACCCCGGGCAGGGGATGCCTATGGCTACACCTTC.